This T cell receptor beta chain was sequenced in a study of lymphopenia after photon versus proton radiotherapy. The CDR3 is made up of 14 amino acids. With 10 bases clipped from V and 2 bases from J, the junction kept 8 bases outside the gene matches. Germline values: CDR1 ENHRY, CDR2 SYGVKD. Study-level results: Relative stability marked proton patients; photon patients lost diversity and naive cells. Authors raise, but do not show, better survival with proton therapy.

TCRdb keeps only in-frame clones here, not all; method: immunoSEQ multiplex PCR. The profile shows 2,500 to 3,500 clones, roughly 79% of them singletons. The sample holds a few counts of this clone. Its antigen is undetermined. The sequence derives from a man older than 75 with esophageal cancer. The V and J genes are TRBV10-3 and TRBJ2-5, with TRBD2 matching over 9 bases. The specimen comprised peripheral blood, sampled from a patient treated with proton-based radiotherapy. CDR3 DNA: TGTGCCACACGAAGGAGCGGGGGGCAAGAGACCCAGTACTTC. Translation: CATRRSGGQETQYF.